What follows are 14 T cell receptor beta chains derived from one specimen sequenced in a study of technical replicates of blood from a few donors. Assay used: immunoSEQ multiplex PCR; TCRdb lists only in-frame clones, some missing. This sample carries 60,000 to 65,000 clones, 80% to 95% of them seen once, and the ten largest clones take more than 3.5%. Sequencing input: PBMCs. All receptors come from a human donor in good health. Some clones in this sample may be carry-over from other donors' samples.

V gene TRBV5-4 combines with J gene TRBJ1-4; D perhaps matches TRBD1 (5 bases). Trimming left V 4 bases short and J 3 bases short, with 16 bases between. CDR1 and CDR2 from the germline V gene are SGHNT and YYREEE (reference sequence). The CDR3 consists of 16 residues. In DNA, the CDR3 is TGTGCCAGCAGCCTTCTTGCTGGGGGGGCTAATGAAAAACTGTTTTTT. Its translation: CASSLLAGGANEKLFF.

The chain links TRBV7-2 to TRBJ2-1, with D perhaps matching TRBD2 (6 bases). V was shortened by 11 bases and J by 6 bases, with 17 bases between the two germline ends. The CDR3 spans 13 residues. CDR1 is SGHTA, CDR2 FQGNSA, per germline. The CDR3 protein is CAYRGRGTNEQFF. For the CDR3, the DNA is TGTGCCTACCGGGGGAGAGGGACCAATGAGCAGTTCTTC.

The chain combines TRBV5-4 with TRBJ1-6; 7 bases line up with TRBD1. Germline loops: CDR1 SGHNT, CDR2 YYREEE (reference sequence). There are 13 residues in the CDR3. The junction had 11 bases not matched to a gene; V was cut back by 7 bases and J by 13 bases. The DNA for the CDR3 is TGTGCCAGCGGTCCTAAACAGGGGCCGCCCCTCCACTTT. This translates into CASGPKQGPPLHF.

This clone was seen once. The chain combines TRBV29-1 with TRBJ2-4; TRBD1 matches at 8 bases. The germline V gene encodes CDR1 SQVTM and CDR2 ANQGSEA. This CDR3 spans 12 amino acids. The J segment lost 3 bases and the V segment lost 7 bases, leaving 2 bases of the junction unmatched. CDR3 sequence (DNA): TGCAGCGGCGGACAGGGCAAAAACATTCAGTACTTC. It encodes CSGGQGKNIQYF. Supplemented by reference TRBV29-1 and TRBJ2-4, the full variable domain reads SAVISQKPSRDICQRGTSLTIQCQVDSQVTMMFWYRQQPGQSLTLIATANQGSEATYESGFVIDKFPISRPNLTFSTLTVSNMSPEDSSIYLCSGGQGKNIQYFGAGTRLSVL.

This clone came up once. One end of the junction is discordant with germline, which a read error may explain. The chain combines TRBV6-5 with TRBJ2-7, with a weak D call TRBD2 (5 bases). Per the germline V gene, CDR1 is MNHEY and CDR2 is SVGAGI. The CDR3 consists of 12 residues. CDR3 region: CASNRERGLLHF. The CDR3 region has the DNA TGTGCCAGCAATCGGGAACGCGGGCTTTTGCACTTC.

The chain combines TRBV7-9 with TRBJ2-3; D not resolved. Trimming stripped 2 bases from V and 2 bases from J, with 8 bases between. Germline V gene sequence: CDR1 SEHNR, CDR2 FQNEAQ (reference sequence). The length of the CDR3 is 14 residues. The CDR3 spells CASSLNLITDTQYF. CDR3 DNA sequence: TGTGCCAGCAGCTTAAACTTAATCACAGATACGCAGTATTTT.

This clone was counted once. V is TRBV9 and J is TRBJ2-3, with TRBD1 identical over 9 bases. The CDR3 extends over 16 amino acids. Germline-derived CDR1 and CDR2 are SGDLS and YYNGEE. The trim removed 2 bases at V and 7 bases at J, leaving 11 bases unmatched. CDR3 region: CASSVGWGQGKNTQYF. CDR3 bases: TGTGCCAGCAGCGTTGGGTGGGGACAGGGTAAAAATACGCAGTATTTT.

The chain carries TRBV6-6 and TRBJ2-7; 10 positions match TRBD2. The J segment lost 6 bases and the V segment lost 6 bases, leaving 2 bases of the junction unmatched. Germline CDR1 and CDR2: MNHNY and SVGAGI (reference sequence). This CDR3 contains 12 residues. CDR3 sequence reads: CASRPSGGEQYF. CDR3 nucleotides: TGTGCCAGCAGGCCTAGCGGGGGCGAGCAGTACTTC.

The chain uses TRBV9 and TRBJ2-2; possible D gene TRBD1, 6 bases. The germline V and J ends were trimmed by 4 bases and 5 bases, with 24 bases remaining between them. The length of the CDR3 is 18 residues. Germline V gene sequence: CDR1 SGDLS, CDR2 YYNGEE. CDR3 residues: CASSPSPSTGMRTGELFF. The CDR3 bases are TGTGCCAGCAGCCCATCCCCAAGTACAGGGATGAGGACCGGGGAGCTGTTTTTT.

This chain uses TRBV5-6 with TRBJ1-2; weak D call: TRBD1 (6 bases). Germline CDR1 reads SGHDT; CDR2 reads YYEEEE. This CDR3 comprises 14 residues. V gave up 4 bases and J gave up 4 bases, with 14 bases separating them. The CDR3 DNA is TGTGCCAGCAGCACCCGGGACATCATCTATGGCTACACCTTC. It translates to CASSTRDIIYGYTF.

This clone showed up just a few times. CDR3 coding DNA: TGCAGCGTTCGGACAGATTACTATGGCTACACCTTC. This codes for CSVRTDYYGYTF. This chain links TRBV29-1 with TRBJ1-2; D is perhaps TRBD1 (6 bases). Germline values: CDR1 SQVTM, CDR2 ANQGSEA. This CDR3 comprises 12 residues. V gave up 5 bases and J gave up 3 bases, with 10 bases separating them.

The chain combines TRBV2 with TRBJ2-2; D is possibly TRBD1 (6 bases). This CDR3 spans 14 amino acids. V lost 7 bases and J 7 bases, leaving 16 bases between the germline ends. Germline values: CDR1 SNHLY, CDR2 FYNNEI. The CDR3 is CASKDSYFGGELFF. The CDR3 bases are TGTGCCAGCAAGGACAGTTATTTTGGCGGGGAGCTGTTTTTT.

The chain has TRBV5-1 and TRBJ1-1; no definite D call. This CDR3 region has 13 residues. The V gene lost 3 bases and the J gene lost 4 bases, with 10 bases spanning the gap. CDR1 and CDR2 from the germline V gene are SGHRS and YFSETQ. The CDR3 reads CASSYVRGTEAFF. The CDR3 bases are TGCGCCAGCAGCTACGTACGAGGCACTGAAGCTTTCTTT.

The chain is built from TRBV27 and TRBJ2-7, with D perhaps matching TRBD2 (5 bases). The germline V gene has CDR1 MNHEY and CDR2 SMNVEV (reference sequence). The CDR3 is 14 residues long. The V and J ends lost 3 bases and 6 bases respectively, with 15 bases between them. CDR3 residues: CASSFSSRGGEQYF. Written as DNA, the CDR3 is TGTGCCAGCAGTTTTTCGAGCCGAGGAGGCGAGCAGTACTTC.